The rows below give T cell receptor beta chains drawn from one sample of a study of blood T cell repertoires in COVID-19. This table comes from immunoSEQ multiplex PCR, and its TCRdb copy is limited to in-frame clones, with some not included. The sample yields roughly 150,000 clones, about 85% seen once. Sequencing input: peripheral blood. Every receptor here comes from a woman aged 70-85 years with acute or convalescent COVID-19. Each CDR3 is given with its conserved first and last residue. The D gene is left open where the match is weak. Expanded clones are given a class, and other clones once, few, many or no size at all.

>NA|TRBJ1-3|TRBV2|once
TGTGCCAGCACCCCTCGAGGCTCTGGAAACACCATATATTTT
CASTPRGSGNTIYF
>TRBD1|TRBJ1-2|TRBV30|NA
TGTGCCTGGAAGGGACAGGTCTATGGCTACACCTTC
CAWKGQVYGYTF
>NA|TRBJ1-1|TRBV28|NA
TGTGCCAGCAGTTTAGGGCAGGGTCGAGCTTTCTTT
CASSLGQGRAFF
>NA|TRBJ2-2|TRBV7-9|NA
TGTGCCAGCAGCCAACAGGGTACGGGCGGGGAGCTGTTTTTT
CASSQQGTGGELFF
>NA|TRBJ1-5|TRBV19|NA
TGTGCCAGTAGAGAGACAGCTCATCTTAGCAATCAGCCCCAGCATTTT
CASRETAHLSNQPQHF
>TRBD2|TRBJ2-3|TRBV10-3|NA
TGTGCCATCAGTGAGTCGTCGCTAGCGGGGATCAGCACAGATACGCAGTATTTT
CAISESSLAGISTDTQYF
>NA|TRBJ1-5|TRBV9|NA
TGTGCCAGCAGCCCCTCGGACACGAGCAATCAGCCCCAGCATTTT
CASSPSDTSNQPQHF
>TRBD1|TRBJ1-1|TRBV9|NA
TGTGCCAGCAGCGTCAGGGGGACTGAAGCTTTCTTT
CASSVRGTEAFF
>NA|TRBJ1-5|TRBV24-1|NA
TGTGCCACCAGTGATTTGCGGCGGGGGAACAATCAGCCCCAGCATTTT
CATSDLRRGNNQPQHF
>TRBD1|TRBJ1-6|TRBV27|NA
TGTGCCAGCAGTCCCTACGCGGGACAGAGTAATTCACCCCTCCACTTT
CASSPYAGQSNSPLHF
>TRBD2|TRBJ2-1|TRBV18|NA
TGTGCCAGCTCACAGGGACTAGCGGATTACAATGAGCAGTTCTTC
CASSQGLADYNEQFF
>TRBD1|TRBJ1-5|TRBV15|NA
TGTGCCACCAGCAACCGGGGACAGGGCCATCAGCCCCAGCATTTT
CATSNRGQGHQPQHF
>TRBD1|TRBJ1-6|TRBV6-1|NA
TGTGCCAGCAGTGGACGGACAGGTCTGAGCTCCTATAATTCACCCCTCCACTTT
CASSGRTGLSSYNSPLHF
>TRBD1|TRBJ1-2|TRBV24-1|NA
TGTGCCACCAGTGACCCACAAGGGGGCTGGGGCTACACCTTC
CATSDPQGGWGYTF
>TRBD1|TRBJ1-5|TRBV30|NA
TGTGCCTGGAGCCGGACAGGGGGGGAGGAGCCCCAGCATTTT
CAWSRTGGEEPQHF
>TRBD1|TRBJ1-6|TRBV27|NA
TGTGCCAGCAGTGGGGACAGGGGTGGAAATTCACCCCTCCACTTT
CASSGDRGGNSPLHF
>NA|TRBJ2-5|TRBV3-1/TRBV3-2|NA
TGTGCCAGCAGCCAAGTATCCAGCGAACGGACCCAGTACTTC
CASSQVSSERTQYF
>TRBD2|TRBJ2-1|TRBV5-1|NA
TGCGCCAGCAGCTGGACTAGCGGGGGGGCGTGGCTGTATGAGCAGTTCTTC
CASSWTSGGAWLYEQFF
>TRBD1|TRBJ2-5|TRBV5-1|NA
TGCGCCAGCAGCTTAAGGGTAGGGGGCGCGGAGACCCAGTACTTC
CASSLRVGGAETQYF
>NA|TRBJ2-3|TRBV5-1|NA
TGCGCCAGCAGTCCGGCCGCCCTAGCGAGGGCAGATACGCAGTATTTT
CASSPAALARADTQYF
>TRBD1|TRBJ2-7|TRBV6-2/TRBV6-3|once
TGTGCCAGCAGTTCTCGACAGGGGGCGGGCTACGAGCAGTACTTC
CASSSRQGAGYEQYF
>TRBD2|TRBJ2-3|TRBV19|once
TGTGCCAGTAGTCGATCCCCAGTAGCGGGGGTCACAGATACGCAGTATTTT
CASSRSPVAGVTDTQYF
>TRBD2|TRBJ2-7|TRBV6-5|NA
TGTGCCAGCAGTTACTCGAGGCGGGGGTCCTACGAGCAGTACTTC
CASSYSRRGSYEQYF
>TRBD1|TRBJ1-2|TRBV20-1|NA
TGCAGTGCTAGTTCCCCGGACAGGGTCCATGGCTACACCTTC
CSASSPDRVHGYTF
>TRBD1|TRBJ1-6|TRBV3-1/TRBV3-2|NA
TGTGCCAGCAGTCTCGGACAGGGTAATTCACCCCTCCACTTT
CASSLGQGNSPLHF
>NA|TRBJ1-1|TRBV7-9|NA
TGTGCCAGCAGTGGGGGCCGATCCACTGAAGCTTTCTTT
CASSGGRSTEAFF
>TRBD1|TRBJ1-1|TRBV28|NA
TGTGCCAGCAGTTACCCCAACAGGGGGCAAAACACTGAAGCTTTCTTT
CASSYPNRGQNTEAFF
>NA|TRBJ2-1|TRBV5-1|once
TGCGCCAGCAGCTTTAGGGAGATTGGGTCCTACAATGAGCAGTTCTTC
CASSFREIGSYNEQFF
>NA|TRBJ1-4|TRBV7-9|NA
TGTGCCAGCTCAGACATGGGTCAGATTGAAAAACTGTTTTTT
CASSDMGQIEKLFF
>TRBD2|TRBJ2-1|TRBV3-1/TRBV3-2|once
TGTGCCAGCAGCCAAGCTAGCGGGGGGGCCAATGAGCAGTTCTTC
CASSQASGGANEQFF
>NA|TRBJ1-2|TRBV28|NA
TGTGCCAGCAGCAACCCCTCCGGGGTGAACTATGGCTACACCTTC
CASSNPSGVNYGYTF
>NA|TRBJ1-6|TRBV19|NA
TGTGCCAGTAGTATAGCCAGGGCCTATAATTCACCCCTCCACTTT
CASSIARAYNSPLHF
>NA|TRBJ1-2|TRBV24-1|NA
TGTGCCACCAGTGATGCACAGGGAACCTATGGCTACACCTTC
CATSDAQGTYGYTF
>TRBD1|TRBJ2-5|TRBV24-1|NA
TGTGCCACCAGTGATCCCGGGACAGGGAAAGGGGAGACCCAGTACTTC
CATSDPGTGKGETQYF
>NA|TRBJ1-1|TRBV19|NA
TGTGCCAGTAGTACCTCCGGGCCGGGGGGGAGTAAGAACACTGAAGCTTTCTTT
CASSTSGPGGSKNTEAFF
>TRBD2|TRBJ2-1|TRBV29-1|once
TGCAGCGCTCGCGGGGGGGTAGTCAACAATGAGCAGTTCTTC
CSARGGVVNNEQFF
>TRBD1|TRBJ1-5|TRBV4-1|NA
TGCGCCAGCAGCCAAGGGACAGGGGGTTATCAGCCCCAGCATTTT
CASSQGTGGYQPQHF
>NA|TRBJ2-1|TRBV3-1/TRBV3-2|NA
TGTGCCAGCAGCCAAGCACGGGAGCAGTTCTTC
CASSQAREQFF
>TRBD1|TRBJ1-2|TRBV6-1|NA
TGTGCCAGCAGTGAACAGACAGGGGGCAGCTATGGCTACACCTTC
CASSEQTGGSYGYTF
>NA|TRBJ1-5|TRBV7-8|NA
TGTGCCAGCAGCTTTGCAGGGTTCGATCAGCCCCAGCATTTT
CASSFAGFDQPQHF
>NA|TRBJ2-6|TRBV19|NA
TGTGCCAGTAGTACTAGGACAGGGAGGGTACCTGGGGCCAACGTCCTGACTTTC
CASSTRTGRVPGANVLTF
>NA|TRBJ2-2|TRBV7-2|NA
TGTGCCTCCCGACGGGGTGGAGCGAACACCGGGGAGCTGTTTTTT
CASRRGGANTGELFF
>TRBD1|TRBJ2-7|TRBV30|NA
TGTGCCTGGAGTGTACAGGGGGGAGTCTACGAGCAGTACTTC
CAWSVQGGVYEQYF
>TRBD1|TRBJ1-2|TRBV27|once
TGTGCCAGCAGTTTGGACAGGCTGACCCTCTATGGCTACACCTTC
CASSLDRLTLYGYTF
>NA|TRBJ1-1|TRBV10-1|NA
TGCGCCAGCAGTGAGTCGACTAGGGGACACACTGAAGCTTTCTTT
CASSESTRGHTEAFF
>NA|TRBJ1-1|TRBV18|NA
TGTGCCAGCTCGAATCTAGATTGGGACACTGAAGCTTTCTTT
CASSNLDWDTEAFF
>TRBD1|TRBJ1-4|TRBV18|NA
TGTGCCAGCTCACCGACAGGGACTAATGAAAAACTGTTTTTT
CASSPTGTNEKLFF